This T cell receptor beta chain was identified in a study of T cells after yellow fever vaccination (dated by TCRdb to the late 2010s). Background on the whole study: The SMART-Seq v4 Ultra Low Input RNA kit was used to prepare libraries from fractions with low cell numbers. To follow T-cell clones before and after both primary and booster YFV17D yellow fever vaccination, bulk TCR alpha and beta repertoires underwent longitudinal sequencing. Two healthy male donors made up the cohort, one aged 18 to 29 years and the other aged 30 to 40 years. Blood was collected at multiple timepoints before and after primary and secondary immunization, and bulk PBMC replicates and cell subsets were isolated.

The treatment or condition label of this sample denotes: live attenuated yellow fever vaccine strain. PBMCs were isolated from peripheral blood using a standard Ficoll-Paque protocol. Dynabeads CD4 and CD8 positive selection kits were used to isolate CD4 and CD8 T-cell fractions. TriZol was used to extract RNA from bulk PBMCs, CD4 and CD8 fractions, and dextramer-positive and dextramer-negative fractions. TCR cDNA was made using 5'RACE template switching, a step that added a universal primer site and unique molecular identifiers. Priming of cDNA synthesis was performed from both the TCR alpha and TCR beta constant segments. Library amplification used two PCR steps, and the second PCR step added sample barcodes and sequencing adapters. Sequencing of the libraries was done on either Illumina HiSeq 2500 (2x100 bp) or NovaSeq (2x150 bp). In the authors' own workflow: MIGEC was used to demultiplex reads and collapse the reads into UMI consensus sequences, and MiXCR was used for V(D)J alignment. Vaccine-responding clonotypes were identified with edgeR using replicate PBMC samples, with FDR below 0.01 and a log2 fold change above 5 up to day 15 being required. Each bulk clonotype was labeled CD4 or CD8 based on which sequenced repertoire, CD4 or CD8, contained the clonotype at higher abundance. TCRdb redid the processing of the public reads, applying fastp at Q25 and MiXCR, and retained in-frame beta chains. Each entry merges the rows of one CDR3 protein and shows their most common DNA and genes. The V and J calls reflect TCRdb's pipeline rather than the authors' work. The sample profile shows approximately 120,000 distinct CDR3 sequences; under 8% of them were found once. The leading ten clones occupy about 2.7% of the sample.

This clonotype turned up a few times. Its cognate antigen has yet to be identified. Base qualities are missing; no much larger clone stands one base away. Trimming costs V 2 bases and J 1 base, and their ends lie 11 bases apart. Looking up the germline V gene yields CDR1 SGHTA and CDR2 FQGNSA. The CDR3 goes from the cysteine to the phenylalanine over 15 residues. Of all the DNA, just the CDR3 is kept, 45 bases in frame from base 1. Results and caveats for the whole study, not just this receptor: Only a couple of donors were included in the study, so the extent to which the findings can be generalized is limited. A small fraction of clonotypes showed up in both the CD4 and CD8 compartments, probably as a result of convergent recombination. Computational filtering was needed because FACS-sorted repertoires could contain abundant contaminating clonotypes from the bulk population. After the booster, most clones that had expanded after primary vaccination were detected again (approximately 96% of CD4 and around nine tenths of CD8), suggesting broad maintenance of memory. The secondary T-cell response was found to be weaker but faster than the primary response, with a peak reached on day 5 rather than on day 15.

This sequence originates from a man aged 18 to 30 who received the YFV17D yellow fever vaccine. The chain joins TRBV7-2 to TRBJ2-5, with TRBD2 perhaps the D gene, on 5 matching bases. The sample in question was CD4+ T cells sorted from PBMCs, obtained more than 8 days after the first yellow fever vaccination. The CDR3 corresponds to CASSLNVGSQETQYF. DNA sequence: TGTGCCAGCAGCTTAAATGTGGGGAGCCAAGAGACCCAGTACTTC.